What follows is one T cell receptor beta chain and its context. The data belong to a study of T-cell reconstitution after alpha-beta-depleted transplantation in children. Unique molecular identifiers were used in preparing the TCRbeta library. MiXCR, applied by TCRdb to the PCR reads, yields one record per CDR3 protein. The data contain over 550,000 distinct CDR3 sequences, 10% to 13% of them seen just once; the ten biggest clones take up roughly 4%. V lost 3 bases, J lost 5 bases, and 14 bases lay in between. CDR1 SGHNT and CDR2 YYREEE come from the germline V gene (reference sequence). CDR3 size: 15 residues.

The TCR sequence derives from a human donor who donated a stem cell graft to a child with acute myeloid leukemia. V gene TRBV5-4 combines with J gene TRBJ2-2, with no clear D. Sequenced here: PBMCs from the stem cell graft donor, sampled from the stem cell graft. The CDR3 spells CASSSGPVGTGELFF. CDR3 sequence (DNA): TGTGCCAGCAGCTCTGGGCCCGTCGGGACCGGGGAGCTGTTTTTT.